This TCR beta chain is drawn from a study of graft-versus-host responses after intestinal transplantation. Turning to the study itself: Recipients got multivisceral, liver-intestinal, or isolated intestinal transplants.

As regards this clone: Its antigen is currently unknown.

Libraries were prepared by immunoSEQ multiplex PCR; TCRdb keeps only in-frame clonotypes and omits some of them. This table has around 76,000 clones, just under 95% appearing once. Study findings and constraints: Early HvG declines after transplant were associated with peak circulating GvH clone levels.

The V gene's germline CDR1 is KGHSH and CDR2 LQKENI. V lost 5 bases and J lost 1, with 17 bases in between. The CDR3 is made up of 16 amino acids. The rearrangement links TRBV18 to TRBJ1-1; weak D call: TRBD1 (6 bases). This clonotype was sampled from a human donor who received an intestinal transplant. Here the sequenced sample was unstimulated CD8+ T cells sorted from spleen or lymph node cells, taken before intestinal transplant. The CDR3 nucleotides read TGTGCCAGCTCAGAACCAGGGGTTACCCCGAACACTGAAGCTTTCTTT. Its protein is CASSEPGVTPNTEAFF.